The clone carrying this TCR beta chain was seen a single time. The V gene end was trimmed by 6 bases and the J gene end by 7 bases; junction bases not matched to a gene: 7. The germline V gene has CDR1 SGHTA and CDR2 FQGNSA. This CDR3 contains 14 residues. The data belong to a study of T cell responses to AZD1222 COVID-19 vaccine. Using immunoSEQ multiplex PCR, the repertoire was profiled, and TCRdb retains in-frame clones only, with some absent. The sample comprises about 150,000 clones, roughly 87% of which are singletons, and around 1% rests with the top ten. This receptor was identified in an adult who received the AZD1222 COVID-19 vaccine. The sequences come from peripheral blood, collected 28 days after the second AZD1222 dose. The rearrangement uses TRBV7-2 and TRBJ1-4; 8 positions agree with TRBD1. This CDR3 is CASSRTGFGEKLFF. The DNA for the CDR3 is TGTGCCAGCAGTCGGACAGGGTTCGGTGAAAAACTGTTTTTT. Filled out from reference TRBV7-2 and TRBJ1-4, the complete variable domain reads GAGVSQSPSNKVTEKGKDVELRCDPISGHTALYWYRQSLGQGLEFLIYFQGNSAPDKSGLPSDRFSAERTGGSVSTLTIQRTQQEDSAVYLCASSRTGFGEKLFFGSGTQLSVL.